This T cell receptor beta chain was sequenced for a study of OX40 agonist ivuxolimab in advanced cancers. As for the study in general: A diagnosis of hepatocellular carcinoma, melanoma, renal cell or head and neck cancer was present in dose-escalation patients. Two cutaneous melanoma patients and one hepatocellular carcinoma patient, three in all, had partial responses.

Study-level findings and limits: Partly responding patients at 0.1-3.0 mg/kg showed some of the smallest clonal expansion. CD8+ T cells (on average) carried more expanded clones than CD4+ T cells.

Produced via immunoSEQ multiplex PCR; TCRdb's table is partial and in-frame only. The sample carries tens of thousands of clones, approximately 92% recorded once. The CDR3 totals 14 residues. The germline V and J ends were trimmed by 2 bases and 1 base, with 8 bases remaining between them. Germline values: CDR1 ENHRY, CDR2 SYGVKD. As concerns this clone: What it binds is not known.

J is TRBJ1-2 and V is TRBV10-3; D might be TRBD1 (6 bases). The sample consisted of CD4+ or CD8+ T cells sorted from blood, taken in a trial of the OX40 agonist ivuxolimab. This receptor was identified in an adult with an advanced solid tumor such as melanoma, head and neck, liver or kidney cancer. The CDR3 spells CAISEIGGNYGYTF. The CDR3 DNA reads as TGTGCCATCAGTGAGATAGGGGGTAACTATGGCTACACCTTC.